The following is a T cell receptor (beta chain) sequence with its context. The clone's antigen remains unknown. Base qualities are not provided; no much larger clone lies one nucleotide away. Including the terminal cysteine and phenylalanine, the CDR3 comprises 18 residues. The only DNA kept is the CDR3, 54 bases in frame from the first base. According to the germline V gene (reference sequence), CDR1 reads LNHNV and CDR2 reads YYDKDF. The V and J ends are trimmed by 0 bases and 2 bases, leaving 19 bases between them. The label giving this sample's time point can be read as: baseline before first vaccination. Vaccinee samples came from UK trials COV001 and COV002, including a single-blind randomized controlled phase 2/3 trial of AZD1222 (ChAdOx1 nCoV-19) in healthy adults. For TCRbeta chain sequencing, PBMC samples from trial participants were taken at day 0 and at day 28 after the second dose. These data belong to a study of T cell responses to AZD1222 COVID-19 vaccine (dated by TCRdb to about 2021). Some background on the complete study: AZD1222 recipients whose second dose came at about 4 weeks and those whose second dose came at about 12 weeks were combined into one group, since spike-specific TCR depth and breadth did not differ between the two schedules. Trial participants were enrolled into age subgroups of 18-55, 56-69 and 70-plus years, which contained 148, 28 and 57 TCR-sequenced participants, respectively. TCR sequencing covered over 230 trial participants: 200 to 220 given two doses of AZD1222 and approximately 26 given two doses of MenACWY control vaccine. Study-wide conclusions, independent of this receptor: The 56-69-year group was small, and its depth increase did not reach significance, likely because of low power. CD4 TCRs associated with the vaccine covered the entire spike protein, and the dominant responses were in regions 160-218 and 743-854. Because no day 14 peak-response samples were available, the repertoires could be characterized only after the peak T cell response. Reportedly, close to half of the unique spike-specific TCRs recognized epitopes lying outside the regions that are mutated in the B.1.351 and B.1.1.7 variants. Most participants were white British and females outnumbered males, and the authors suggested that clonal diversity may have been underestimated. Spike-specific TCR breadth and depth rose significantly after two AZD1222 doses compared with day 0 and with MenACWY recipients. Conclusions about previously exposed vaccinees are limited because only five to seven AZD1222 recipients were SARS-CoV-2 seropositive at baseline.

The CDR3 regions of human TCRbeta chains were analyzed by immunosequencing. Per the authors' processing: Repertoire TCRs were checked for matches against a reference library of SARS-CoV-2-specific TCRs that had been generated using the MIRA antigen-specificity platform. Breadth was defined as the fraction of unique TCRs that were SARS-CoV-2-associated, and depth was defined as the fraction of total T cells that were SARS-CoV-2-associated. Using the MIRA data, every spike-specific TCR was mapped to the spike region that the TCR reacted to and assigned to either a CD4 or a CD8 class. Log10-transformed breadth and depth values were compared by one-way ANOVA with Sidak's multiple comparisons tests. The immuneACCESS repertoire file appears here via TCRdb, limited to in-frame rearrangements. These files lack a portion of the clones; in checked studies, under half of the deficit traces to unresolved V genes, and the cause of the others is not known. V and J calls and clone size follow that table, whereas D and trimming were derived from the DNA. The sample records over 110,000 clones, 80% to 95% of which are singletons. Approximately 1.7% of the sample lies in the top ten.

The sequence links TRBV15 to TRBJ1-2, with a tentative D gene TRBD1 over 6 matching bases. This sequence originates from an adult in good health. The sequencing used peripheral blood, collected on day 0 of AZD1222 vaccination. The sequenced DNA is TGTGCCACCAGCAGAGATGGGGGCTCTGGGGGCTTCAACTATGGCTACACCTTC. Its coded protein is CATSRDGGSGGFNYGYTF.